This TCR beta chain stems from a study of blood T cell repertoires in COVID-19. The CDR3 runs to 14 residues. The V segment lost 6 bases and the J segment 0 bases; nucleotides outside the gene matches: 4. Germline CDR1 reads SGHTA; CDR2 reads FQGNSA. Libraries were prepared by immunoSEQ multiplex PCR; TCRdb keeps only in-frame clonotypes and omits some of them. The sample comprises 190,000 or so clones, more than 75% of which are singletons, and around 3% rests with the top ten. Worth noting for this clone: Other nucleotide sequences from this sample produce the same CDR3.

The origin of this receptor is a man aged 40-55 years with active or convalescent COVID-19. The sequenced sample was peripheral blood. The J gene is TRBJ1-1, the V gene TRBV7-2, with 7 bases that match TRBD1. The CDR3 DNA reads as TGTGCCAGCAGTTTGGGACAGATGAACACTGAAGCTTTCTTT. Translated, it gives CASSLGQMNTEAFF.